These 4 T cell receptor beta chains came from one sample sequenced in a study of cytomegalovirus exposure and HLA in healthy donors. Vbeta (60) and Jbeta (13) primers were used in the PCR. Profiling relied on immunoSEQ multiplex PCR, and the TCRdb table lists in-frame clones only, not all of them. Of about 140,000 clones listed, around 9% are singletons. Sequencing was performed on PBMCs. The receptors come from a middle-aged woman in good health and CMV-seropositive.

This clone was seen more than once but under ten times. The genes are TRBV9 and TRBJ2-1; 12 positions match TRBD2. Per the germline V gene, CDR1 is SGDLS and CDR2 is YYNGEE. The CDR3 contains 17 residues. The V segment lost 2 bases and the J segment 3 bases; nucleotides outside the gene matches: 6. The CDR3 coding sequence is TGTGCCAGCAGCGTTGCTAGCGGGGGGGCCAGCTACAATGAGCAGTTCTTC. Amino acid sequence: CASSVASGGASYNEQFF.

The chain recombines TRBV18 with TRBJ1-2; D may be TRBD1 (5 bases). The germline V and J ends were trimmed by 3 bases and 7 bases, with 18 bases remaining between them. This CDR3 has 15 amino acids. Germline CDR1 is KGHSH and CDR2 is LQKENI. CDR3 loop: CASSPGPQGGRGYTF. For the CDR3, the DNA is TGTGCCAGCTCACCTGGCCCCCAGGGTGGACGTGGCTACACCTTC.

This clone was detected only a few times. The chain employs TRBV9 and TRBJ1-2; D gene ambiguous. The CDR3 covers 15 residues. V was pared by 4 bases and J by 5 bases, with 18 bases between. Germline assignment: CDR1 SGDLS and CDR2 YYNGEE. CDR3 bases: TGTGCCAGCAGCACAAGGACCGGGAGCAGGTATGGCTACACCTTC. It specifies CASSTRTGSRYGYTF.

This clone was counted between two and nine times. The chain uses TRBV18 and TRBJ2-1; TRBD1 aligns across 8 bases. With 0 bases clipped from V and 4 bases from J, the junction kept 5 bases outside the gene matches. The CDR3 is made up of 16 amino acids. The germline CDR1 and CDR2 sequences are KGHSH and LQKENI. The CDR3 nucleotides read TGTGCCAGCTCACCACCCAGGACAGGGTCTTACAATGAGCAGTTCTTC. Residues: CASSPPRTGSYNEQFF.